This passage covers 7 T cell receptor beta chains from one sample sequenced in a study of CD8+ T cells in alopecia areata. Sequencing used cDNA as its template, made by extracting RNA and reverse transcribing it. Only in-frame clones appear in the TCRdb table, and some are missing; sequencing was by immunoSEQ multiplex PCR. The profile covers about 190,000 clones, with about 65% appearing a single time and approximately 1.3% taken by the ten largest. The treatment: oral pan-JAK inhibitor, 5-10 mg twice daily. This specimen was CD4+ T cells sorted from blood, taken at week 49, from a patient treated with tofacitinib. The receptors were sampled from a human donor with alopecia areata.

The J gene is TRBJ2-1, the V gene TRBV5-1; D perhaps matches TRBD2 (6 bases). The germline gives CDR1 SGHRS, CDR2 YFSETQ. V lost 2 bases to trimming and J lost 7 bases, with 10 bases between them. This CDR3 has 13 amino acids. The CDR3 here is CASSLDGGNEQFF. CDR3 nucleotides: TGCGCCAGCAGCTTAGATGGGGGGAATGAGCAGTTCTTC.

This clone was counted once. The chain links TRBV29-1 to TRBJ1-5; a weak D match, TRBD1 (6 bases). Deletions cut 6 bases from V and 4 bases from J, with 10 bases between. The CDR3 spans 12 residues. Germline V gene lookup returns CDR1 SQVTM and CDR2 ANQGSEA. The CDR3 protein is CSVRTGNQPQHF. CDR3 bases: TGCAGCGTGCGCACAGGGAATCAGCCCCAGCATTTT.

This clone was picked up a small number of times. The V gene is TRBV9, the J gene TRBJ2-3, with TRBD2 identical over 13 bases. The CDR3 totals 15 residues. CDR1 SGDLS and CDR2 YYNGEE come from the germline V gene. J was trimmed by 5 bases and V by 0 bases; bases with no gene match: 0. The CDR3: CASSVGTSGGDTQYF. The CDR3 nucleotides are TGTGCCAGCAGCGTAGGGACTAGCGGGGGAGATACGCAGTATTTT.

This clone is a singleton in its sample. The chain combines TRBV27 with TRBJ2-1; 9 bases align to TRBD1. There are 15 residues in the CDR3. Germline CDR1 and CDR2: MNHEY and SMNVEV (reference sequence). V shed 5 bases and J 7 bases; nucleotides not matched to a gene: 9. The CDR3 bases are TGTGCCAGCAGTCACTACGGGACAGGGAATAATGAGCAGTTCTTC. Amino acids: CASSHYGTGNNEQFF.

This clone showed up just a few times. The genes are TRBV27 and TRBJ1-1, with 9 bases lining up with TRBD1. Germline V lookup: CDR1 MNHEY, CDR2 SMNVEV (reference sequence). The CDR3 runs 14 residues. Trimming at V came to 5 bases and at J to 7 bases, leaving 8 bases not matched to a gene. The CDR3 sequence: CASSPPGQGREAFF. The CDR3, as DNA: TGTGCCAGCAGTCCCCCGGGACAGGGACGTGAAGCTTTCTTT.

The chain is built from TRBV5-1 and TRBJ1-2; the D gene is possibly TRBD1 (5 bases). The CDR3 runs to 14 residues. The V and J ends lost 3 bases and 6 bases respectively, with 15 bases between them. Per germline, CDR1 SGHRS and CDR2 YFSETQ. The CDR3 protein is CASSWGQGIDGYTF. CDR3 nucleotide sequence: TGCGCCAGCAGCTGGGGCCAAGGGATTGATGGCTACACCTTC. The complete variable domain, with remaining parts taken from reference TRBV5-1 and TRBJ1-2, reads KAGVTQTPRYLIKTRGQQVTLSCSPISGHRSVSWYQQTPGQGLQFLFEYFSETQRNKGNFPGRFSGRQFSNSRSEMNVSTLELGDSALYLCASSWGQGIDGYTFGSGTRLTVV.

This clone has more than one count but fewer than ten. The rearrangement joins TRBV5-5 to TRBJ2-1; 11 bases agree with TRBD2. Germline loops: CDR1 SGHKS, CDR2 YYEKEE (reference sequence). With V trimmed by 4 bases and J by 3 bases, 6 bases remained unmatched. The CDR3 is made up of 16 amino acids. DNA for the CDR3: TGTGCCAGCAGCCTTCTAGCGGGGGGCAACTACAATGAGCAGTTCTTC. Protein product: CASSLLAGGNYNEQFF. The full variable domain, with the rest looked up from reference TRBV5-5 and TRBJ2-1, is DAGVTQSPTHLIKTRGQQVTLRCSPISGHKSVSWYQQVLGQGPQFIFQYYEKEERGRGNFPDRFSARQFPNYSSELNVNALLLGDSALYLCASSLLAGGNYNEQFFGPGTRLTVL.